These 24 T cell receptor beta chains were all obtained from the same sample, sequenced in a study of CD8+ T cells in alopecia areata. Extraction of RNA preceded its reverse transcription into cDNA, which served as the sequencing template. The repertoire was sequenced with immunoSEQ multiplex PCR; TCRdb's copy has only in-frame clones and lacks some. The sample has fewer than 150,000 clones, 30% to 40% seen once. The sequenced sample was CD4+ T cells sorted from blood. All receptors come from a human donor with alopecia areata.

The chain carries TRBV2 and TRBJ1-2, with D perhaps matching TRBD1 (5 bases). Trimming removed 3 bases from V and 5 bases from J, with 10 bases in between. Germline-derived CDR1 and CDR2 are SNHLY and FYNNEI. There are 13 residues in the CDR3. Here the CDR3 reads CASSDGADYGYTF. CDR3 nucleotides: TGTGCCAGCAGTGATGGGGCGGATTATGGCTACACCTTC.

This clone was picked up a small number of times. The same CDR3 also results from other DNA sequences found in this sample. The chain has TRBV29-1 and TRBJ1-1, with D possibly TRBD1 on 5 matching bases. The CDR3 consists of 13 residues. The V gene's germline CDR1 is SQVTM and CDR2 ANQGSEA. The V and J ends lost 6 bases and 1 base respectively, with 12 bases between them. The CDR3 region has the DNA TGCAGCGTCGCCGGGACGGCGAACACTGAAGCTTTCTTT. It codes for CSVAGTANTEAFF.

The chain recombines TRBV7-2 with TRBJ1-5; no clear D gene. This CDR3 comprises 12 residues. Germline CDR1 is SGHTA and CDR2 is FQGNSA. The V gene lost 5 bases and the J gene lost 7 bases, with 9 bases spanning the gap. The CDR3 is CASSTMGQPQHF. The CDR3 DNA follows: TGTGCCAGCAGCACGATGGGACAGCCCCAGCATTTT.

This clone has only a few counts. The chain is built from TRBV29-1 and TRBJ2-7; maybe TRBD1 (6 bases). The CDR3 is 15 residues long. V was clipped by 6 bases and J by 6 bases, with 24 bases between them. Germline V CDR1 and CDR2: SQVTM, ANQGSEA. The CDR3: CSVRSRLTGVGEQYF. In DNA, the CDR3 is TGCAGCGTCCGATCCCGTCTGACAGGAGTCGGCGAGCAGTACTTC.

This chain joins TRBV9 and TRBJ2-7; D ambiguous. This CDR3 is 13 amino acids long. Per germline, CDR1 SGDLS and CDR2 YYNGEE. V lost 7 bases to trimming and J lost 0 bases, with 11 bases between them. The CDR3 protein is CASGSNPSYEQYF. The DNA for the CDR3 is TGTGCCAGCGGGTCTAACCCCTCCTACGAGCAGTACTTC.

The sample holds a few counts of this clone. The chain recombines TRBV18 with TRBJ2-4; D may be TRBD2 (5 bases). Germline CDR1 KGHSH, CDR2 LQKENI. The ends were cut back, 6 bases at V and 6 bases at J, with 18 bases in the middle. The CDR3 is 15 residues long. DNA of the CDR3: TGTGCCAGCTCTATTAGGACGGGGAGCGGAAACATTCAGTACTTC. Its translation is CASSIRTGSGNIQYF.

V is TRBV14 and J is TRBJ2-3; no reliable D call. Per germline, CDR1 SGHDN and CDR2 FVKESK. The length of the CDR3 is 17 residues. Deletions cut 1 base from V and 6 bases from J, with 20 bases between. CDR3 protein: CASSQGQELGRADTQYF. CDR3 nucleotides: TGTGCCAGCAGCCAAGGGCAGGAGCTCGGGCGAGCGGATACGCAGTATTTT.

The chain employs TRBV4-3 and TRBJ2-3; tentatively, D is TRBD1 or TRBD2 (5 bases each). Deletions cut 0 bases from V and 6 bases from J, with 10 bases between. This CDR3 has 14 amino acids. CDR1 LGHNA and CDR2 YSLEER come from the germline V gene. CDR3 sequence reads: CASSQEGPHDTQYF. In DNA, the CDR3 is TGCGCCAGCAGCCAAGAGGGACCCCACGATACGCAGTATTTT.

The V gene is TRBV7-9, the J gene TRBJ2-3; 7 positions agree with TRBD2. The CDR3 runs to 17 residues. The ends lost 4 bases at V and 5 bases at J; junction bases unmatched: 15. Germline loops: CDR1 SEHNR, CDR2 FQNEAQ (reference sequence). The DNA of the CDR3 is TGTGCCAGCAGCTCCCCGAGGTCGGGGGGTTCAGGAGATACGCAGTATTTT. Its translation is CASSSPRSGGSGDTQYF.

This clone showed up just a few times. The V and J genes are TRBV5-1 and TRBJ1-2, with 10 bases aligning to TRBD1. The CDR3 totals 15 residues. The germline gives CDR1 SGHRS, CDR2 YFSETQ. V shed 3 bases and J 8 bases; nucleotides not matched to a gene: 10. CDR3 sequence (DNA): TGCGCCAGCAGCTCCGGACAGGGGGATGTGAGGGGCTACACCTTC. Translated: CASSSGQGDVRGYTF.

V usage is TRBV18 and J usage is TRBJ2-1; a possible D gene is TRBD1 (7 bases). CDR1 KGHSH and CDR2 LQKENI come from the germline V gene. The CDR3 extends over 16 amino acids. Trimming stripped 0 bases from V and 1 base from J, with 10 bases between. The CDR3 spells CASSPPQGGSYNEQFF. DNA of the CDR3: TGTGCCAGCTCACCACCCCAGGGGGGATCCTACAATGAGCAGTTCTTC. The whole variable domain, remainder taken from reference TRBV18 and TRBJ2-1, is NAGVMQNPRHLVRRRGQEARLRCSPMKGHSHVYWYRQLPEEGLKFMVYLQKENIIDESGMPKERFSAEFPKEGPSILRIQQVVRGDSAAYFCASSPPQGGSYNEQFFGPGTRLTVL.

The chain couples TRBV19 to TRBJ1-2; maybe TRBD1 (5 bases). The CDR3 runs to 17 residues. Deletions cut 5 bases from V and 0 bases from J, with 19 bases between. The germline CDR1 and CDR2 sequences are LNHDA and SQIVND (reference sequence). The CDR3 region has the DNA TGTGCCAGTAGTCACCAACCGACAGATTTTCCTAACTATGGCTACACCTTC. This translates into CASSHQPTDFPNYGYTF.

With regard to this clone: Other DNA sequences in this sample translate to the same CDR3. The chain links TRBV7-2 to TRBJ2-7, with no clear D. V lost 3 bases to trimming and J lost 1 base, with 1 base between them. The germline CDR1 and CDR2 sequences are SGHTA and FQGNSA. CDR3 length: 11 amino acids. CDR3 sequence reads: CASSFSYEQYF. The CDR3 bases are TGTGCCAGCAGCTTTTCCTACGAGCAGTACTTC.

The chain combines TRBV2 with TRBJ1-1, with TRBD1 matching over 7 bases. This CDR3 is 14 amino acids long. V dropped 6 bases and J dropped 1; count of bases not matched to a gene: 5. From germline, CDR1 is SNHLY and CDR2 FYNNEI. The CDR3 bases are TGTGCCAGCAGGACACAGGGGAGGAACACTGAAGCTTTCTTT. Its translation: CASRTQGRNTEAFF.

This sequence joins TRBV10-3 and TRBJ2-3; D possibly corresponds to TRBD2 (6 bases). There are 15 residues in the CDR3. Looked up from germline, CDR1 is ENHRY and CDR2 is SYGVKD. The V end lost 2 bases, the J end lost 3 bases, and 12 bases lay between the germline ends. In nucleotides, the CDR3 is TGTGCCATCAGTGAGGGCCTCGGGGGTACAGATACGCAGTATTTT. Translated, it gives CAISEGLGGTDTQYF.

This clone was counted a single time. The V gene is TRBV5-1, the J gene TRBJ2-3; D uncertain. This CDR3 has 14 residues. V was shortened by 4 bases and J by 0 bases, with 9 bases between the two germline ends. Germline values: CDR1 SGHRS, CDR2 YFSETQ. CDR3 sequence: CASSTVQSTDTQYF. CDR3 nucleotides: TGCGCCAGCAGCACGGTCCAAAGCACAGATACGCAGTATTTT. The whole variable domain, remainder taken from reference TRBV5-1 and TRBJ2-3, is KAGVTQTPRYLIKTRGQQVTLSCSPISGHRSVSWYQQTPGQGLQFLFEYFSETQRNKGNFPGRFSGRQFSNSRSEMNVSTLELGDSALYLCASSTVQSTDTQYFGPGTRLTVL.

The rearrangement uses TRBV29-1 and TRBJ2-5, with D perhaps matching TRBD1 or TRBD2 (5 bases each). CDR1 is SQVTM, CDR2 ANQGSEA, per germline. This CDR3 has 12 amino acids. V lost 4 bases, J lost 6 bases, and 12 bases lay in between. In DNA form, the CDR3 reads TGCAGCGTTGGGGACCCACGCCAGACCCAGTACTTC. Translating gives CSVGDPRQTQYF.

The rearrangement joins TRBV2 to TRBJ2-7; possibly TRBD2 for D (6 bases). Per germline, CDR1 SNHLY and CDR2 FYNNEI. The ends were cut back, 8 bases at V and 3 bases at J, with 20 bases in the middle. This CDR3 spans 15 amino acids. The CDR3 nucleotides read TGTGCCAGCCGGAAGGCCCTGGGAGGATACTACGAGCAGTACTTC. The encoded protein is CASRKALGGYYEQYF.

CDR3 protein: CASSDRRQGGYNEQFF. The CDR3 region has the DNA TGTGCCAGCAGTGACCGGAGACAGGGAGGTTACAATGAGCAGTTCTTC. The genes are TRBV25-1 and TRBJ2-1; D is possibly TRBD1 (7 bases). Germline CDR1 is MGHDK and CDR2 is SYGVNS. The CDR3 is 16 amino acids. Between the trimmed V and J ends, which lost 3 bases and 4 bases, there was a span of 16 bases.

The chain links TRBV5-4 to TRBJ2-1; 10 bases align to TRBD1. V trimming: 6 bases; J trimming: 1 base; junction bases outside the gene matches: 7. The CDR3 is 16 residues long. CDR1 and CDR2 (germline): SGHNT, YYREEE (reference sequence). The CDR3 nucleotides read TGTGCCAGCAAAAGTGGACAGGGGGGGTCCTACAATGAGCAGTTCTTC. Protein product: CASKSGQGGSYNEQFF.

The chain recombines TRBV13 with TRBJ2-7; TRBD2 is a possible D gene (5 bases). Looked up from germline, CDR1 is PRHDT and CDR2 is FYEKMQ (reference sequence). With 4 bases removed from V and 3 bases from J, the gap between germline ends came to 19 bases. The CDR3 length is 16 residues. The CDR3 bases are TGTGCCAGCAGCTCAAGGAGCCGACTACCCCTCTACGAGCAGTACTTC. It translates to CASSSRSRLPLYEQYF.

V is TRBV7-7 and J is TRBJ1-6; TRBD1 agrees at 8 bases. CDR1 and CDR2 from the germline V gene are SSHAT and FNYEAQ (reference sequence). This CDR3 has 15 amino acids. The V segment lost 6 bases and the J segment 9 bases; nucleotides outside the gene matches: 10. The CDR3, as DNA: TGTGCCAGCAGATCAGGGGGCGAGTCTACTTCACCCCTCCACTTT. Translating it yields CASRSGGESTSPLHF.

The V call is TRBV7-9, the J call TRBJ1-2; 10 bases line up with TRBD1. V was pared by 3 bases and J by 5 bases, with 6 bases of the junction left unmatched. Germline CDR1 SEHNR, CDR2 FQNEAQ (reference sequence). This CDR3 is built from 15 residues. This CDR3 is CASSFPGQGRYGYTF. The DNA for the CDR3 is TGTGCCAGCAGCTTCCCGGGACAGGGGAGGTATGGCTACACCTTC.

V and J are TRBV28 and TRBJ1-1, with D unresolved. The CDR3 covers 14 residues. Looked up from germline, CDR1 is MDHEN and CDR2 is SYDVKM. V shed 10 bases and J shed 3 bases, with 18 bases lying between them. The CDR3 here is CATTGVGQYTEAFF. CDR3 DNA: TGTGCCACCACCGGGGTGGGCCAGTACACTGAAGCTTTCTTT.